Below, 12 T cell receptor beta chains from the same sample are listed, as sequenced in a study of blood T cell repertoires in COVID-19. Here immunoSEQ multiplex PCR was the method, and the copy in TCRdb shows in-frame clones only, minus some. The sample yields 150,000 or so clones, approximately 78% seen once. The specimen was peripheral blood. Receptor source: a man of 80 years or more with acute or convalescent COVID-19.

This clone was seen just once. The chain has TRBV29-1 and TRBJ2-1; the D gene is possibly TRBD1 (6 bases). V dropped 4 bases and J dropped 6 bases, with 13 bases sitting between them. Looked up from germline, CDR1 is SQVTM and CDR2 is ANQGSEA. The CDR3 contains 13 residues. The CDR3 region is CSVAAGELNEQFF. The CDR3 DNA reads TGCAGCGTTGCGGCAGGGGAGCTCAATGAGCAGTTCTTC.

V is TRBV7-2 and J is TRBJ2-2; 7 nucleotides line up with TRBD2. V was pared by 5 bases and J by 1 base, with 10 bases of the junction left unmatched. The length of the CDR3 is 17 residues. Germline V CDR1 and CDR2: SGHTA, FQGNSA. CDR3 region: CASSPDWGGVNTGELFF. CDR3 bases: TGTGCCAGCAGCCCCGACTGGGGGGGGGTGAACACCGGGGAGCTGTTTTTT.

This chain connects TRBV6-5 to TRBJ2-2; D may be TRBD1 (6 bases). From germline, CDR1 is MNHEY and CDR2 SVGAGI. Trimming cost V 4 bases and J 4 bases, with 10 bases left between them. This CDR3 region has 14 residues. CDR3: CASSWGHPTGELFF. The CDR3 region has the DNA TGTGCCAGCAGTTGGGGACATCCCACCGGGGAGCTGTTTTTT.

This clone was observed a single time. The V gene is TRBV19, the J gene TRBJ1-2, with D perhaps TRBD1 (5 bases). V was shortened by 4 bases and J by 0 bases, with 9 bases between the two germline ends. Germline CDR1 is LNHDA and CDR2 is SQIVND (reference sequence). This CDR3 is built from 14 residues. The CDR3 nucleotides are TGTGCCAGTAGTACGGACACATCTAACTATGGCTACACCTTC. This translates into CASSTDTSNYGYTF.

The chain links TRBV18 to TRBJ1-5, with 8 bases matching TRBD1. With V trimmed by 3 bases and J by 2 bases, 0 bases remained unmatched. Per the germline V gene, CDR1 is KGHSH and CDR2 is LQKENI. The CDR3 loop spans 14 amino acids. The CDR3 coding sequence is TGTGCCAGCTCACCGGACAGGGGCAATCAGCCCCAGCATTTT. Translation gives CASSPDRGNQPQHF. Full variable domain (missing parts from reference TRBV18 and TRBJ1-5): NAGVMQNPRHLVRRRGQEARLRCSPMKGHSHVYWYRQLPEEGLKFMVYLQKENIIDESGMPKERFSAEFPKEGPSILRIQQVVRGDSAAYFCASSPDRGNQPQHFGDGTRLSIL.

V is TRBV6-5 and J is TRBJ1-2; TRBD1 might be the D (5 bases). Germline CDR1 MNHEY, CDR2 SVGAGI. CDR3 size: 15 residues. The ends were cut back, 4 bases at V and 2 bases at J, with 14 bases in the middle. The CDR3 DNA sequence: TGTGCCAGCAGTTCCACAGGAGCCCTAAACTATGGCTACACCTTC. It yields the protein CASSSTGALNYGYTF.

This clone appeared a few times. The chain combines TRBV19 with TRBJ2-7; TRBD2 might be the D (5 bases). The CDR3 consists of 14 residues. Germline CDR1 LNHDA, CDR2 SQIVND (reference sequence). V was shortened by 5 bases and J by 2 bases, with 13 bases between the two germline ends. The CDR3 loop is CASSAAWRPYEQYF. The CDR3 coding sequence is TGTGCCAGTAGTGCCGCTTGGAGGCCCTACGAGCAGTACTTC.

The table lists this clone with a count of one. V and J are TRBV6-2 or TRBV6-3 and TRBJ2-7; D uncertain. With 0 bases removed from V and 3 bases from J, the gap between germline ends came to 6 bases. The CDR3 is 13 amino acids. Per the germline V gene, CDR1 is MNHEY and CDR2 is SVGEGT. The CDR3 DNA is TGTGCCAGCAGTTACTCGAACTACTACGAGCAGTACGTC. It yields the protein CASSYSNYYEQYV.

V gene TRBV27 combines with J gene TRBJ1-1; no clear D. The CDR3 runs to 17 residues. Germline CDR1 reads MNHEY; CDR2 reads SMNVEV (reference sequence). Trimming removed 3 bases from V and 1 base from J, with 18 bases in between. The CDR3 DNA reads TGTGCCAGCAGTTTTTGGCAGGTCGCTTCTCCGAACACTGAAGCTTTCTTT. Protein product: CASSFWQVASPNTEAFF.

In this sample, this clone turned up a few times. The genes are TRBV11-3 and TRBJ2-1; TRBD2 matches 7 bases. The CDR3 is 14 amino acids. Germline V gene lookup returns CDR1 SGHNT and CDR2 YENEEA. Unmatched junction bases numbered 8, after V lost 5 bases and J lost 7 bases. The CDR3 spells CASSAGRGINEQFF. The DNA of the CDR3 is TGTGCCAGCAGCGCCGGGCGGGGGATTAATGAGCAGTTCTTC. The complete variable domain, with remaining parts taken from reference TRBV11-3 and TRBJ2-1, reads EAGVVQSPRYKIIEKKQPVAFWCNPISGHNTLYWYLQNLGQGPELLIRYENEEAVDDSQLPKDRFSAERLKGVDSTLKIQPAELGDSAVYLCASSAGRGINEQFFGPGTRLTVL.

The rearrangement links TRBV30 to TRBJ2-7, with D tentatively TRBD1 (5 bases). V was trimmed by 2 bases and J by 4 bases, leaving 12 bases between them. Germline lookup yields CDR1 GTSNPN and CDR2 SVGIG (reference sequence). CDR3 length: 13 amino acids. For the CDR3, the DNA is TGTGCCTGGAGTTTCCAGGGTCCGTACGAGCAGTACTTC. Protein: CAWSFQGPYEQYF.

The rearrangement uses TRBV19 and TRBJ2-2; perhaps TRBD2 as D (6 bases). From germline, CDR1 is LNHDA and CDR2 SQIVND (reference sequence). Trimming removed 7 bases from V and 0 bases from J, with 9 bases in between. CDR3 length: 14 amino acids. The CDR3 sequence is CASKPSANTGELFF. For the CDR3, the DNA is TGTGCCAGTAAGCCTAGCGCGAACACCGGGGAGCTGTTTTTT.